The entry below gives a single T cell receptor (beta chain) sequence along with its context. Its antigen is undetermined. The data originate from a study of CD4 T cells in relation to SARS-CoV-2 and coronaviruses. About the study: Negative control cultures got HIV-1 Nef peptides or no peptide. Notes on the study in general: SARS-CoV-2-driven expansion was significantly weaker in crossreactive than monoreactive clones. In roughly 65% of donors, memory CD4+ clonotypes crossrecognized SARS-CoV-2 and at least one common cold coronavirus spike.

Germline V gene lookup returns CDR1 SGHVS and CDR2 FNYEAQ. This CDR3 has 16 residues. V lost 4 bases, J lost 2 bases, and 18 bases lay in between. The unexposed donors gave CD4+ T cells in about 2010-2018, prior to COVID-19. The cells were cultured for less than twelve days before CD4+ T cells were isolated. Using immunoSEQ multiplex PCR, the repertoire was profiled, and TCRdb retains in-frame clones only, with some absent. Among about 23,000 clones listed, around 76% were seen once. The receptor was isolated from a human donor in good health. V usage is TRBV7-6 and J usage is TRBJ2-7; D might be TRBD1 or TRBD2, each matching 7 bases. The sample consisted of CD4+ T cells from PBMCs, cultured in vitro. CDR3 in amino acids: CASSSTGEGAAYEQYF. CDR3 DNA sequence: TGTGCCAGCAGCTCCACGGGGGAGGGGGCGGCCTACGAGCAGTACTTC. Full variable domain (missing parts from reference TRBV7-6 and TRBJ2-7): GAGVSQSPRYKVTKRGQDVALRCDPISGHVSLYWYRQALGQGPEFLTYFNYEAQQDKSGLPNDRFSAERPEGSISTLTIQRTEQRDSAMYRCASSSTGEGAAYEQYFGPGTRLTVT.